This TCR beta chain was identified in a study of technical replicates of blood from a handful of donors. Germline V gives CDR1 SGHTA, CDR2 FQGNSA. V lost 5 bases and J lost 2, with 9 bases in between. This CDR3 spans 13 amino acids. Only in-frame clones appear in the TCRdb table, and some are missing; sequencing was by immunoSEQ multiplex PCR. The sample records some 80,000 clones, about 81% being singletons. The receptor was isolated from a human donor in good health. Some clones in this sample may be carry-over from other donors' samples. The V gene is TRBV7-2, the J gene TRBJ2-5; D is unclear. Sequenced material: PBMCs. In nucleotides, the CDR3 is TGTGCCAGCAGCCTGGGCAGTCAAGAGACCCAGTACTTC. Its protein product is CASSLGSQETQYF.